This TCR beta chain was sequenced during a study of blood T cell repertoires in COVID-19 (dated by TCRdb to the early 2020s). In the study overall: Samples covering the acute and convalescent phases of COVID-19 were provided by collaborators in the United States, Italy and Spain. The material from the prospective study consisted of cDNA or gDNA derived from T cells, B-cell-depleted T cells, or PBMCs. The dataset comprised deeply sampled blood TCRbeta repertoires from subjects exposed to, actively infected with, or recovered from COVID-19. The repertoires were released in a freely available public database meant as a resource for research on the immune response to SARS-CoV-2. Samples came from the ongoing ImmuneRACE study (first 160 participants) plus 1,254 subjects from 6 global collaborators. The sample metadata nearly always contained a de-identified subject ID, COVID-19 status, age in years and sex. HLA class I and class II types, where available, came from metadata supplied by the sample provider rather than from assay-based typing.

Results and caveats for the whole study, not just this receptor: Clinical and demographic metadata were provided uncurated, with the amount varying by source and participant.

The collaborating institutions used their own protocols to collect whole blood in K2EDTA tubes. For TCRbeta analysis, collaborators shipped samples in one of three forms: frozen whole blood, isolated PBMCs, or DNA extracted from either of those sample types. TCRbeta CDR3 regions were amplified from genomic DNA using the immunoSEQ Assay, a bias-controlled multiplex PCR. In the authors' own workflow: The number of nucleated cells in each sample was estimated from the amplification of reference gene primers within the assay. To quantify the absolute abundance of each unique TCRbeta CDR3 rearrangement, sequence reads were collapsed and filtered. Productive Simpson clonality was computed per sample as the square root of Simpson's diversity index over productive rearrangements. TCRdb mirrors the immuneACCESS table, restricted to in-frame sequences. Some clones are absent from its copies; in checked studies, under half trace to an unresolved V gene, and the reason for the others is unknown. V and J calls and clone size are as listed in that table; D and trimming were resolved from the DNA. Within this sample are approximately 89,000 clones, with 80% of them counted one time only. The ten largest make up approximately 21% of the sample.

This clone occurred a few times. Its cognate antigen has yet to be identified. There are no base qualities to consult, and no much larger clone falls within one base. CDR1 KGHSH and CDR2 LQKENI are derived from the germline V gene. Including the terminal cysteine and phenylalanine, the CDR3 comprises 15 residues. Only the CDR3 part of the read is kept: 45 bases, read in frame from the first base. Trimming removed 4 bases from V and 3 bases from J; the gene matches leave 7 bases unexplained. Recombination connected TRBV18 to TRBJ1-1; 8 central bases correspond to TRBD1. Input material: peripheral blood. This TCR was sampled from a woman of 80 years or more with acute or convalescent COVID-19. CDR3 sequence: CASSQRTGSDTEAFF. Here is the DNA: TGTGCCAGCTCACAAAGGACAGGGAGTGACACTGAAGCTTTCTTT.